These 25 T cell receptor beta chains were sequenced from one sample in a study of OX40 agonist ivuxolimab in advanced cancers. Profiling relied on immunoSEQ multiplex PCR, and the TCRdb table lists in-frame clones only, not all of them. Of around 75,000 clones in the sample, roughly nine tenths were seen once. The sequencing used CD4+ or CD8+ T cells sorted from blood, collected in a trial of the OX40 agonist ivuxolimab. The source of these receptors is an adult with an advanced solid tumor such as melanoma, head and neck, liver or kidney cancer.

This sequence joins TRBV27 and TRBJ1-2; D is uncertain. The CDR3 is 13 residues long. Germline V gives CDR1 MNHEY, CDR2 SMNVEV (reference sequence). V was shortened by 8 bases and J by 0 bases, with 10 bases between the two germline ends. CDR3 loop: CASARGTNYGYTF. CDR3 coding DNA: TGTGCCAGCGCGCGTGGAACTAACTATGGCTACACCTTC.

This clone was counted a single time. The chain carries TRBV2 and TRBJ2-2; D unclear. Germline V gives CDR1 SNHLY, CDR2 FYNNEI. V gave up 6 bases and J gave up 1 base, with 6 bases separating them. The CDR3 has 13 residues. CDR3 in DNA: TGTGCCAGCAGGAGAGAGAACACCGGGGAGCTGTTTTTT. It yields the protein CASRRENTGELFF.

V and J are TRBV28 and TRBJ2-3; D call uncertain. CDR3 size: 11 residues. Germline V lookup: CDR1 MDHEN, CDR2 SYDVKM. V was trimmed by 10 bases and J by 8 bases, leaving 13 bases between them. CDR3 sequence (DNA): TGTGCCACCATATATTCGGGTACGCAGTATTTT. Its translation: CATIYSGTQYF.

The V and J genes are TRBV7-9 and TRBJ1-1; D unclear. The CDR3 spans 14 residues. The germline CDR1 and CDR2 sequences are SEHNR and FQNEAQ (reference sequence). Trimming left V 4 bases short and J 6 bases short, with 15 bases between. The CDR3: CASSSPLNWAEAFF. CDR3 nucleotides: TGTGCCAGCAGCTCCCCTCTAAATTGGGCTGAAGCTTTCTTT.

The CDR3 here is CASSLGGAGGGNEQFF. For the CDR3, the DNA is TGTGCCAGCAGCTTAGGAGGGGCAGGGGGAGGAAATGAGCAGTTCTTC. The chain uses TRBV5-4 and TRBJ2-1, with a tentative D call TRBD1 (7 bases). From germline, CDR1 is SGHNT and CDR2 YYREEE (reference sequence). This CDR3 has 16 residues. V lost 2 bases and J lost 7, with 19 bases in between.

Note on this clone: Sequence at one end of the junction differs from germline and may be a read error. Other DNA sequences in the same sample also yield this CDR3. J is TRBJ2-1 and V is TRBV5-1, with 10 bases that match TRBD2. CDR1 SGHRS and CDR2 YFSETQ come from the germline V gene. The CDR3 is 17 amino acids. The CDR3 loop is CASSLEVTSGSGNEQFF. The DNA for the CDR3 is TGCGCCAGTAGCTTGGAGGTGACTAGCGGGTCCGGCAATGAGCAGTTCTTC.

The chain links TRBV6-5 to TRBJ1-3; no definite D call. The V end was cut by 5 bases, the J end by 1 base, with 9 bases between. From germline, CDR1 is MNHEY and CDR2 SVGAGI. The CDR3 length is 14 residues. In DNA, the CDR3 is TGTGCCAGCAGTCACCGGGCGTCTGGAAACACCATATATTTT. This codes for CASSHRASGNTIYF.

The CDR3 sequence is CASSSQAGGNTIYF. In nucleotides, the CDR3 is TGCGCCAGCAGCTCACAGGCGGGAGGAAACACCATATATTTT. This sequence joins TRBV5-1 and TRBJ1-3; maybe TRBD1 (5 bases). Germline V gives CDR1 SGHRS, CDR2 YFSETQ. The CDR3 is 14 amino acids. V dropped 3 bases and J dropped 4 bases, with 11 bases sitting between them.

The chain recombines TRBV2 with TRBJ1-1; maybe TRBD1 (5 bases). V was pared by 6 bases and J by 7 bases, with 18 bases between. Germline V lookup: CDR1 SNHLY, CDR2 FYNNEI. This CDR3 comprises 14 residues. The CDR3 sequence is CASSQGSRIGEAFF. The CDR3 bases are TGTGCCAGCAGCCAGGGCTCCAGAATCGGTGAAGCTTTCTTT.

The chain is built from TRBV5-8 and TRBJ2-1; 13 positions match TRBD2. The V and J ends lost 4 bases and 7 bases, in that order; junction bases with no gene match: 8. This CDR3 comprises 16 residues. CDR1 and CDR2 from the germline V gene are SGHTS and YDEGEE. In nucleotides, the CDR3 is TGTGCCAGCAGCCCCTGGACTAGCGGGAGCTTGAATGAGCAGTTCTTC. Protein sequence: CASSPWTSGSLNEQFF.

The genes are TRBV18 and TRBJ1-1; D is uncertain. The CDR3 runs to 15 residues. V was clipped by 0 bases and J by 4 bases, with 12 bases between them. Looked up from germline, CDR1 is KGHSH and CDR2 is LQKENI. Written as DNA, the CDR3 is TGTGCCAGCTCACCACCGGGCGGGAAGAGCACTGAAGCTTTCTTT. The encoded protein is CASSPPGGKSTEAFF.

The gene calls are TRBV4-1 and TRBJ1-1, with 7 positions matching TRBD1. This CDR3 spans 17 amino acids. Germline V gene sequence: CDR1 MGHRA, CDR2 YSYEKL. J was trimmed by 6 bases and V by 0 bases; bases with no gene match: 13. The CDR3 DNA is TGCGCCAGCAGCCAAGAGCCCCAGCACAGGGGTTTTGCTGAAGCTTTCTTT. This encodes CASSQEPQHRGFAEAFF.

V gene TRBV19 combines with J gene TRBJ2-1; 12 bases are shared with TRBD2. The junction had 7 bases not matched to a gene; V was cut back by 4 bases and J by 3 bases. This CDR3 is built from 17 residues. Per germline, CDR1 LNHDA and CDR2 SQIVND (reference sequence). The CDR3 loop reads CASSNRLAGENYNEQFF. CDR3 sequence (DNA): TGTGCCAGTAGTAACCGACTAGCGGGAGAGAACTACAATGAGCAGTTCTTC. The complete variable domain, with remaining parts taken from reference TRBV19 and TRBJ2-1, reads DGGITQSPKYLFRKEGQNVTLSCEQNLNHDAMYWYRQDPGQGLRLIYYSQIVNDFQKGDIAEGYSVSREKKESFPLTVTSAQKNPTAFYLCASSNRLAGENYNEQFFGPGTRLTVL.

The genes are TRBV14 and TRBJ1-4; 8 bases match TRBD1. Germline trimming cut 4 bases from V and 7 bases from J; bases unmatched to any gene: 8. Germline V gene data show CDR1 as SGHDN and CDR2 as FVKESK. CDR3 size: 15 residues. The CDR3 sequence is CASSRLQGGGEKLFF. The CDR3 DNA is TGTGCCAGCAGCCGGCTACAGGGGGGAGGTGAAAAACTGTTTTTT.

This clone was recorded only once. V is TRBV5-1 and J is TRBJ2-7; 11 bases line up with TRBD2. The V gene end was trimmed by 4 bases and the J gene end by 3 bases; junction bases not matched to a gene: 9. Germline values: CDR1 SGHRS, CDR2 YFSETQ. CDR3 length equals 16 residues. CDR3 in amino acids: CASSPGTSGAVYEQYF. The CDR3 coding sequence is TGCGCCAGCAGCCCCGGGACTAGCGGAGCGGTCTACGAGCAGTACTTC.

The chain recombines TRBV5-1 with TRBJ2-1, with TRBD2 matching over 10 bases. The CDR3 runs 16 residues. Germline V gene sequence: CDR1 SGHRS, CDR2 YFSETQ. Trimming removed 3 bases from V and 8 bases from J; junction bases left unmatched: 11. In nucleotides, the CDR3 is TGCGCCAGCAGCTCAAGGGGACTAGCGTCCGGGGATGAGCAGTTCTTC. Amino acids: CASSSRGLASGDEQFF.

The rearrangement uses TRBV7-8 and TRBJ1-2, with TRBD1 identical over 7 bases. CDR1 SGHVS and CDR2 FQNEAQ come from the germline V gene. The CDR3 sequence is 15 residues long. After removal of 1 base from V and 8 bases from J, the junction contained 10 bases not matched to a gene. CDR3 sequence (DNA): TGTGCCAGCAGCTTAGGGGGGGACAGCTTTCGGGGCTACACCTTC. Its protein is CASSLGGDSFRGYTF.

The chain recombines TRBV19 with TRBJ2-1, with unresolved D. The V end was cut by 6 bases, the J end by 4 bases, with 13 bases between. CDR3 size: 14 residues. Germline CDR1 reads LNHDA; CDR2 reads SQIVND (reference sequence). The DNA of the CDR3 is TGTGCCAGTAGCACAGACACTCGTTACAATGAGCAGTTCTTC. Translation gives CASSTDTRYNEQFF.

This CDR3 is CASSAGLSGNTIYF. DNA for the CDR3: TGTGCCAGCAGCGCAGGGCTCTCTGGAAACACCATATATTTT. This sequence joins TRBV6-6 and TRBJ1-3; maybe TRBD1 (5 bases). The CDR3 contains 14 residues. The V gene lost 6 bases and the J gene lost 0 bases, with 9 bases spanning the gap. In germline, CDR1 is MNHNY, CDR2 SVGAGI (reference sequence).

This clone was observed a single time. The chain combines TRBV7-8 with TRBJ2-3, with 8 bases matching TRBD2. J lost 1 base, V lost 5 bases, and 2 bases had no gene match. Germline CDR1 SGHVS, CDR2 FQNEAQ. The CDR3 consists of 14 residues. The CDR3 loop is CASSTTSGTDTQYF. The CDR3 DNA reads TGTGCCAGCAGCACGACTAGCGGCACAGATACGCAGTATTTT.

The V gene is TRBV6-1, the J gene TRBJ2-7, with TRBD1 as a possible D gene (8 bases). The germline CDR1 and CDR2 sequences are MNHNS and SASEGT. Between the trimmed V and J ends, which lost 10 bases and 5 bases, there was a span of 24 bases. The CDR3 consists of 15 residues. DNA for the CDR3: TGTGCCACAAAGCGGGACAGGCTCGAGACGAACGAGCAGTACTTC. Its translation: CATKRDRLETNEQYF.

The genes are TRBV7-8 and TRBJ1-2; D is possibly TRBD1 (5 bases). The CDR3 loop spans 13 amino acids. V lost 4 bases and J 5 bases, leaving 11 bases between the germline ends. Germline assignment: CDR1 SGHVS and CDR2 FQNEAQ. CDR3 residues: CASSSGSGYGYTF. The CDR3 DNA is TGTGCCAGCAGCTCAGGGAGTGGATATGGCTACACCTTC.

The chain has TRBV5-1 and TRBJ1-1; possibly TRBD1 for D (5 bases). The germline V gene has CDR1 SGHRS and CDR2 YFSETQ. Trimming removed 5 bases at V and 4 bases at J, with 12 bases between. The CDR3 loop spans 13 amino acids. As DNA, the CDR3 is TGCGCCAGCAGTGGGGCGGGGTTCACTGAAGCTTTCTTT. This gives the protein CASSGAGFTEAFF. Supplemented by reference TRBV5-1 and TRBJ1-1, the full variable domain reads KAGVTQTPRYLIKTRGQQVTLSCSPISGHRSVSWYQQTPGQGLQFLFEYFSETQRNKGNFPGRFSGRQFSNSRSEMNVSTLELGDSALYLCASSGAGFTEAFFGQGTRLTVV.

This rearrangement joins TRBV4-1 to TRBJ2-5, with D unclear. The CDR3 contains 15 residues. Looked up from germline, CDR1 is MGHRA and CDR2 is YSYEKL. V was cut by 4 bases and J by 2 bases, with 14 bases left in between. CDR3 in amino acids: CASSPRPVVQETQYF. The CDR3, as DNA: TGCGCCAGCAGCCCAAGACCAGTAGTTCAAGAGACCCAGTACTTC.

The chain uses TRBV11-2 and TRBJ2-6, with D perhaps matching TRBD1 or TRBD2 (5 bases each). Germline values: CDR1 SGHAT, CDR2 FQNNGV. This CDR3 is built from 15 residues. The V end lost 5 bases, the J end lost 4 bases, and 12 bases lay between the germline ends. CDR3 coding DNA: TGTGCCAGCAGCCCGAGGGGAGCCGGGGCCAACGTCCTGACTTTC. Translated: CASSPRGAGANVLTF.